One sample yielded the 25 T cell receptor beta chains listed below, sequenced in a study of cytomegalovirus exposure and HLA in healthy donors. Assay: immunoSEQ multiplex PCR; the TCRdb copy retains only in-frame clones and omits some. The top ten clones hold roughly 4% of a sample with 110,000 or so clones, about 88% of them seen once. Sequenced sample: PBMCs. The receptors shown here come from a woman aged 18 to 35 in good health and CMV-seropositive.

The chain recombines TRBV19 with TRBJ1-5; perhaps TRBD1 as D (6 bases). The germline V gene encodes CDR1 LNHDA and CDR2 SQIVND (reference sequence). CDR3 length equals 14 residues. V was cut by 4 bases and J by 6 bases, with 13 bases left in between. Written as DNA, the CDR3 is TGTGCCAGTAGTAACAGGGTCTCGAGTCAGCCCCAGCATTTT. This encodes CASSNRVSSQPQHF.

The rearrangement uses TRBV27 and TRBJ2-7; 10 bases agree with TRBD2. The CDR3 spans 15 residues. The V segment lost 4 bases and the J segment 2 bases; nucleotides outside the gene matches: 5. Germline CDR1 is MNHEY and CDR2 is SMNVEV (reference sequence). CDR3 nucleotides: TGTGCCAGCAGTTCGATTGGGACTAGCGCCTACGAGCAGTACTTC. Protein product: CASSSIGTSAYEQYF.

DNA for the CDR3: TGTGCCAGCAGCTACAAGGGACAGGTCACAGATACGCAGTATTTT. This sequence encodes CASSYKGQVTDTQYF. The chain uses TRBV5-4 and TRBJ2-3; the match to TRBD1 covers 8 bases. Germline CDR1 and CDR2: SGHNT and YYREEE (reference sequence). The CDR3 has 15 residues. J lost 2 bases, V lost 3 bases, and 5 bases had no gene match.

The chain recombines TRBV7-6 with TRBJ1-4, with no clear D. Trimming left V 4 bases short and J 5 bases short, with 8 bases between. This CDR3 has 13 amino acids. Germline lookup yields CDR1 SGHVS and CDR2 FNYEAQ. The CDR3 DNA follows: TGTGCCAGCAGCTCTGGACTGAATGAAAAACTGTTTTTT. It specifies CASSSGLNEKLFF.

V usage is TRBV11-2 and J usage is TRBJ1-1, with a tentative D call TRBD1 (5 bases). The CDR3 contains 16 residues. Trimming took off 1 base at V and 1 base at J, with 13 bases between the two ends. The germline gives CDR1 SGHAT, CDR2 FQNNGV. The CDR3 nucleotides are TGTGCCAGCAGCTTAGGGCAGGGAGGTTGGAACACTGAAGCTTTCTTT. It specifies CASSLGQGGWNTEAFF.

The V and J genes are TRBV5-4 and TRBJ1-5, with 8 bases aligning to TRBD1. V gave up 4 bases and J gave up 6 bases; unmatched junction bases: 9. CDR3 size: 15 residues. The germline gives CDR1 SGHNT, CDR2 YYREEE (reference sequence). The CDR3 protein is CASSLDRGRVQPQHF. The DNA for the CDR3 is TGTGCCAGCAGCCTCGACAGGGGACGGGTTCAGCCCCAGCATTTT.

The gene calls are TRBV28 and TRBJ2-7, with 7 positions matching TRBD1. V was clipped by 5 bases and J by 3 bases; unmatched bases: 4. Looked up from germline, CDR1 is MDHEN and CDR2 is SYDVKM. This CDR3 region has 13 residues. The CDR3 is CASSAGTDYEQYF. The CDR3 DNA is TGTGCCAGCAGTGCCGGGACAGACTACGAGCAGTACTTC. Complete variable domain (other parts from reference TRBV28 and TRBJ2-7): DVKVTQSSRYLVKRTGEKVFLECVQDMDHENMFWYRQDPGLGLRLIYFSYDVKMKEKGDIPEGYSVSREKKERFSLILESASTNQTSMYLCASSAGTDYEQYFGPGTRLTVT.

The CDR3 region has the DNA TGTGCCAGCAGCGAGGACAGGGGCCCCATTGATGATGGCTACACCTTC. Its translation is CASSEDRGPIDDGYTF. The V gene is TRBV9, the J gene TRBJ1-2; 9 bases line up with TRBD1. The CDR3 is 16 residues long. After removal of 3 bases from V and 6 bases from J, the junction contained 12 bases not matched to a gene. From germline, CDR1 is SGDLS and CDR2 YYNGEE.

The chain joins TRBV21-1 to TRBJ2-1; TRBD1 was called by the table and not checked on the DNA. TRBV21-1 is a recognized pseudogene. The CDR3 length is 15 residues. The CDR3 DNA is TGTGCCAGCCTTAAAAAGGAGACAGGGGACAATGAGCAGTTCTTC. This encodes CASLKKETGDNEQFF.

The genes are TRBV11-3 and TRBJ2-2, with a possible D match to TRBD1 (6 bases). The CDR3 covers 14 residues. CDR1 SGHNT and CDR2 YENEEA come from the germline V gene. Trimming took 1 base from V and 7 from J, leaving 10 bases between them. CDR3 in DNA: TGTGCCAGCAGCTTAGTAACAGGGAACGGGGAGCTGTTTTTT. It specifies CASSLVTGNGELFF.

The rearrangement links TRBV12-5 to TRBJ1-2, with no clear D. The CDR3 has 17 residues. Germline CDR1 reads LGHNT; CDR2 reads FRNRAP. V shed 1 base and J shed 6 bases, with 21 bases lying between them. The DNA of the CDR3 is TGTGCTAGTGGTTTGGGGCTCCGTTCAAGCGGGAGCAATGGCTACACCTTC. Amino acids: CASGLGLRSSGSNGYTF.

The chain couples TRBV5-4 to TRBJ1-1; the D gene is possibly TRBD1 (5 bases). V was trimmed by 1 base and J by 10 bases, leaving 17 bases between them. The germline V gene encodes CDR1 SGHNT and CDR2 YYREEE (reference sequence). This CDR3 has 14 residues. This chain's CDR3 is CASSLRGLPEGAFF. CDR3 nucleotides: TGTGCCAGCAGCTTGAGGGGCTTGCCGGAGGGAGCTTTCTTT.

V is TRBV28 and J is TRBJ2-3, with 7 bases aligning to TRBD2. This CDR3 is 14 amino acids long. The V and J ends lost 6 bases and 4 bases, in that order; junction bases with no gene match: 7. CDR1 and CDR2 (germline): MDHEN, SYDVKM. The CDR3 here is CASSPWGGADTQYF. CDR3 bases: TGTGCCAGCAGCCCATGGGGGGGTGCAGATACGCAGTATTTT.

J is TRBJ2-2 and V is TRBV7-9; tentative D call: TRBD1 (7 bases). The CDR3 runs to 16 residues. The germline V gene encodes CDR1 SEHNR and CDR2 FQNEAQ (reference sequence). V was clipped by 5 bases and J by 6 bases, with 19 bases between them. CDR3 DNA: TGTGCCAGCAGCCAACCCCGGGCAGGGGGGTCCGGGGAGCTGTTTTTT. The encoded protein is CASSQPRAGGSGELFF.

The gene calls are TRBV2 and TRBJ2-2, with D unresolved. The germline gives CDR1 SNHLY, CDR2 FYNNEI. V was pared by 0 bases and J by 5 bases, with 7 bases between. The CDR3 consists of 14 residues. As DNA, the CDR3 is TGTGCCAGCAGTGAAGCGCTGAGGACCGGGGAGCTGTTTTTT. Translated, it gives CASSEALRTGELFF.

This chain links TRBV6-1 with TRBJ1-6; D may be TRBD1 (6 bases). The V and J ends lost 5 bases and 7 bases respectively, with 6 bases between them. The CDR3 has 12 amino acids. In germline, CDR1 is MNHNS, CDR2 SASEGT. This CDR3 reads CASSTGNSPLHF. The CDR3 DNA follows: TGTGCCAGCAGTACAGGGAATTCACCCCTCCACTTT.

This chain links TRBV10-2 with TRBJ1-5; 7 nucleotides match TRBD1. CDR3 size: 16 residues. After removal of 4 bases from V and 2 bases from J, the junction contained 8 bases not matched to a gene. The germline gives CDR1 WSHSY, CDR2 SAAADI. This CDR3 is CASSAGGGSGNQPQHF. The CDR3 coding sequence is TGCGCCAGCAGTGCTGGAGGGGGCAGCGGCAATCAGCCCCAGCATTTT.

CDR3 sequence reads: CASSLQDSTVFF. CDR3 sequence (DNA): TGTGCCAGCAGTTTACAGGACTCCACCGTGTTCTTC. This chain joins TRBV27 and TRBJ2-1; D is possibly TRBD2 (5 bases). Germline lookup yields CDR1 MNHEY and CDR2 SMNVEV (reference sequence). V lost 2 bases and J lost 15, with 14 bases in between. CDR3 length: 12 amino acids.

V usage is TRBV2 and J usage is TRBJ1-2; TRBD1 agrees at 12 bases. Looked up from germline, CDR1 is SNHLY and CDR2 is FYNNEI. With 5 bases clipped from V and 5 bases from J, the junction kept 18 bases outside the gene matches. This CDR3 is built from 19 residues. Here the CDR3 DNA reads TGTGCCAGCAGTCGTAAGCCAGCAGGGACAGGGGGCCTTGGTTATGGCTACACCTTC. It translates to CASSRKPAGTGGLGYGYTF.

V is TRBV29-1 and J is TRBJ2-5; 8 nucleotides agree with TRBD1. CDR3 length equals 13 residues. Germline CDR1 is SQVTM and CDR2 is ANQGSEA. The V and J ends lost 4 bases and 3 bases, in that order; junction bases with no gene match: 4. The CDR3 DNA reads as TGCAGCGTTGTGCAGGGGGCTAAAGAGACCCAGTACTTC. Protein sequence: CSVVQGAKETQYF.

The chain employs TRBV5-1 and TRBJ2-1, with D possibly matching TRBD2 (7 bases). Per germline, CDR1 SGHRS and CDR2 YFSETQ. The CDR3 covers 15 residues. With 0 bases removed from V and 8 bases from J, the gap between germline ends came to 15 bases. The DNA of the CDR3 is TGCGCCAGCAGCTTGGCCGGGGGGCGCATCTATGAGCAGTTCTTC. Protein: CASSLAGGRIYEQFF.

This chain connects TRBV5-1 to TRBJ1-6; D is undetermined. V lost 4 bases to trimming and J lost 0 bases, with 14 bases between them. From germline, CDR1 is SGHRS and CDR2 YFSETQ. The CDR3 extends over 17 amino acids. The chain's CDR3 is CASSRRAESSYNSPLHF. DNA for the CDR3: TGCGCCAGCAGCCGGAGGGCGGAGAGCTCCTATAATTCACCCCTCCACTTT.

The genes are TRBV5-4 and TRBJ2-3; 9 positions agree with TRBD1. CDR1 is SGHNT and CDR2 is YYREEE in the germline V gene (reference sequence). V shed 4 bases and J 0 bases; nucleotides not matched to a gene: 6. The CDR3 extends over 16 amino acids. The CDR3 DNA reads TGTGCCAGCAGCGGGATGGACAGGGGAAGCACAGATACGCAGTATTTT. Residues: CASSGMDRGSTDTQYF.

This sequence joins TRBV5-1 and TRBJ1-1; 8 bases agree with TRBD1. The germline V gene has CDR1 SGHRS and CDR2 YFSETQ. The CDR3 totals 13 residues. The junction had 5 bases not matched to a gene; V was cut back by 6 bases and J by 4 bases. The CDR3 sequence: CASTDRAGTEAFF. As DNA, the CDR3 is TGCGCCAGCACGGACAGGGCGGGCACTGAAGCTTTCTTT.

This clone was recorded a few times. The chain combines TRBV10-1 with TRBJ2-7; possibly TRBD1 for D (5 bases). V was cut by 0 bases and J by 7 bases, with 13 bases left in between. The CDR3 runs to 14 residues. Germline V lookup: CDR1 WNHNN, CDR2 SYGVQD (reference sequence). In DNA form, the CDR3 reads TGCGCCAGCAGTGAGTCGCCAGGGCAAGGGGAGCAGTACTTC. Translated: CASSESPGQGEQYF.